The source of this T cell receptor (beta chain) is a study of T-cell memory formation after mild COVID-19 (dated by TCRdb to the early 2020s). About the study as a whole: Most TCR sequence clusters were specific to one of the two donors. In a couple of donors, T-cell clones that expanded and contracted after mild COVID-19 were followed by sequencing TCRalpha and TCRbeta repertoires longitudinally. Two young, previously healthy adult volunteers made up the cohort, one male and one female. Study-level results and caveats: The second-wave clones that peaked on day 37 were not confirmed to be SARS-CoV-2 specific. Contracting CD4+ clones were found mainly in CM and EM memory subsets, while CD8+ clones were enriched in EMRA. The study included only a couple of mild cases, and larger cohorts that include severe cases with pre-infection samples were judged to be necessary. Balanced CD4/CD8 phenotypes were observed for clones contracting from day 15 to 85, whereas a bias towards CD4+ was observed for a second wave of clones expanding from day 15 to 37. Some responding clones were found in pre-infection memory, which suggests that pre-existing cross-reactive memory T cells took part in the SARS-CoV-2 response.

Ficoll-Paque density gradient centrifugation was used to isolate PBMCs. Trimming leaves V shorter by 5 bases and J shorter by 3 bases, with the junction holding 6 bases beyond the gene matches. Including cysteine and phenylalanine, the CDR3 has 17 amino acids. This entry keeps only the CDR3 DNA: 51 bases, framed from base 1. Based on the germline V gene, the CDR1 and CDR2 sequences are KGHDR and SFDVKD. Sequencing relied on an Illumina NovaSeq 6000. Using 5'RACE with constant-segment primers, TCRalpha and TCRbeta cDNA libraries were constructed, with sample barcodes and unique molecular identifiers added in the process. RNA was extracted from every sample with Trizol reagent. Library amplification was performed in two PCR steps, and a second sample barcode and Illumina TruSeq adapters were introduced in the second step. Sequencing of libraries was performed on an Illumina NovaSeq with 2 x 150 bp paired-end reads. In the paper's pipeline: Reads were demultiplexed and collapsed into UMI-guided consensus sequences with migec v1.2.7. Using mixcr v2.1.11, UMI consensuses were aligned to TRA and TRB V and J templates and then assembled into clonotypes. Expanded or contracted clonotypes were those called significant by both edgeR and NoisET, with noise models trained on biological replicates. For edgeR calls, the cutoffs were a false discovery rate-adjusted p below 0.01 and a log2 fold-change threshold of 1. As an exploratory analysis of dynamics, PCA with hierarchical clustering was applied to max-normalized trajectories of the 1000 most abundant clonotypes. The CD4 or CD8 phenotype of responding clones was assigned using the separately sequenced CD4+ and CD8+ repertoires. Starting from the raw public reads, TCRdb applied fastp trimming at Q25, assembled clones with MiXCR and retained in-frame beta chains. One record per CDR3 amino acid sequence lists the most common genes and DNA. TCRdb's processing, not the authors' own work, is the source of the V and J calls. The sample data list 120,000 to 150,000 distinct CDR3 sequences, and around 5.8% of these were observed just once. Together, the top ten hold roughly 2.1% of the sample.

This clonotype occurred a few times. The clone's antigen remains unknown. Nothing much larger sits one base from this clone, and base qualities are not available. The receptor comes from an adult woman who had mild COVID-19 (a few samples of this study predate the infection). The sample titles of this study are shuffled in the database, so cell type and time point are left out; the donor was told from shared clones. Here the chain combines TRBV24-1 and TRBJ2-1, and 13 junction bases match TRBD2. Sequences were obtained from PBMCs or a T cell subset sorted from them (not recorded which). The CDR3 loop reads CATSGLAGGRGYNEQFF. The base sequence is TGTGCCACCAGTGGACTAGCGGGAGGCCGGGGCTACAATGAGCAGTTCTTC.